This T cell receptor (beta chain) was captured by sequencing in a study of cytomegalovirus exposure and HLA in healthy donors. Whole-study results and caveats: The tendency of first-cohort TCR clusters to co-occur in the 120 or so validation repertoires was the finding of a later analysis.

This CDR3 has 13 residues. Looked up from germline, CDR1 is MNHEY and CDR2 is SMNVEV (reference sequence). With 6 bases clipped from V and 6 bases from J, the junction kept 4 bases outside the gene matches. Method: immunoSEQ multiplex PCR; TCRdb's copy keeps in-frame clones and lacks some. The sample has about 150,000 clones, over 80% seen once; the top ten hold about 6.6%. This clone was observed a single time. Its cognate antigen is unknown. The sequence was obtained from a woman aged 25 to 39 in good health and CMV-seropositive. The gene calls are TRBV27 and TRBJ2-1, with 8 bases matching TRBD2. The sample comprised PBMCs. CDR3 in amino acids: CASRGLGPNEQFF. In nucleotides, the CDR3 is TGTGCCAGCAGGGGACTAGGGCCCAATGAGCAGTTCTTC.